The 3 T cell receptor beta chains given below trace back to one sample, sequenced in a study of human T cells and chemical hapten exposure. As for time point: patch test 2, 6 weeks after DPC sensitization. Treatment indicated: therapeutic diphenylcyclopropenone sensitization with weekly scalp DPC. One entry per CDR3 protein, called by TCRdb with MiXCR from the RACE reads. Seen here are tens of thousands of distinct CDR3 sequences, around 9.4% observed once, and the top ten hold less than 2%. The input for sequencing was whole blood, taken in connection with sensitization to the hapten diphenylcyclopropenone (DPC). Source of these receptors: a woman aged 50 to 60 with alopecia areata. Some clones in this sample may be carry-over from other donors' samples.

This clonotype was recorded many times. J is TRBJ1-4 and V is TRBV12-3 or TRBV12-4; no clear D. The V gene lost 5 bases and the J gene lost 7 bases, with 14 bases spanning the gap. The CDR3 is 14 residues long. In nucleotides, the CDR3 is TGTGCCAGCAGTCCCCGGCAGGCGAGTGAAAAACTGTTTTTT. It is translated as CASSPRQASEKLFF.

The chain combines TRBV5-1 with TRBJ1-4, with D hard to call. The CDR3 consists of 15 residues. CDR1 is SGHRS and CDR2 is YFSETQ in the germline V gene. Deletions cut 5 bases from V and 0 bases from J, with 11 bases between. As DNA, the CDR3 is TGCGCCAGCAGTCCCTTGACCGCAACTAATGAAAAACTGTTTTTT. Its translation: CASSPLTATNEKLFF.

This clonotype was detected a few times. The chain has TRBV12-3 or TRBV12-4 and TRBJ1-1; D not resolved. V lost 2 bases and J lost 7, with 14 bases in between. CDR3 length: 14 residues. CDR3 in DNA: TGTGCCAGCAGTTTATTCATCGGCTGGGGTGAAGCTTTCTTT. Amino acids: CASSLFIGWGEAFF.